This entry lists 23 T cell receptor beta chains sequenced from one sample in a study of shared clonotypes between healthy human individuals. Some clones are missing from TCRdb's copy, which holds only in-frame ones; the method was immunoSEQ multiplex PCR. The sample has about 2 million clones; 95% are singletons. Material: naive CD4+ T cells sorted from blood. As for subset: CD45RA+ positively selected. The receptor set was obtained from a man younger than 30 in good health.

The V call is TRBV7-7, the J call TRBJ1-2; no definite D call. Germline lookup yields CDR1 SSHAT and CDR2 FNYEAQ (reference sequence). The CDR3 is made up of 11 amino acids. In nucleotides, the CDR3 is TGTGCTGAGGCTGTGTGGGGAGGCTACACCTTC. Translated: CAEAVWGGYTF.

The V call is TRBV19, the J call TRBJ1-6, with 8 positions matching TRBD1. The CDR3 spans 14 residues. In germline, CDR1 is LNHDA, CDR2 SQIVND (reference sequence). V lost 7 bases to trimming and J lost 7 bases; unmatched junction nucleotides: 6. In nucleotides, the CDR3 is TGTGCCAGTACCATAGACAGGGGAAATTCACCCCTCCACTTT. This sequence encodes CASTIDRGNSPLHF.

This clone was counted a single time. The V and J genes are TRBV6-5 and TRBJ2-7; no definite D call. The CDR3 is 15 amino acids. Trimming shortened V by 0 bases and J by 3 bases, and 12 bases separated the two germline ends. Germline V lookup: CDR1 MNHEY, CDR2 SVGAGI. The CDR3 spells CASSYSNRRGYEQYF. CDR3 DNA: TGTGCCAGCAGTTACTCCAACAGAAGAGGCTACGAGCAGTACTTC.

As to this clone: This CDR3 is also generated by other DNA sequences in the sample. V usage is TRBV19 and J usage is TRBJ2-5, with D unclear. Per germline, CDR1 LNHDA and CDR2 SQIVND (reference sequence). This CDR3 comprises 13 residues. Trimming took off 3 bases at V and 4 bases at J, with 9 bases between the two ends. The CDR3 DNA follows: TGTGCCAGTAGTATTTTGGAAAGAGAGACCCAGTACTTC. Encoded protein: CASSILERETQYF.

This rearrangement joins TRBV5-1 to TRBJ1-1; D ambiguous. V was clipped by 0 bases and J by 5 bases, with 8 bases between them. From germline, CDR1 is SGHRS and CDR2 YFSETQ. CDR3 length equals 13 residues. DNA for the CDR3: TGCGCCAGCAGCTTGGATTACGGAACTGAAGCTTTCTTT. Protein sequence: CASSLDYGTEAFF.

The genes are TRBV5-1 and TRBJ2-5; 7 bases are a match to TRBD2. This CDR3 is 13 amino acids long. Germline V gene data show CDR1 as SGHRS and CDR2 as YFSETQ. J gave up 9 bases and V 0 bases, and 5 bases lay outside the gene matches. The DNA of the CDR3 is TGCGCCAGCAGCTTGGAGGCGGCGGGGGCCCAGTACTTC. Protein product: CASSLEAAGAQYF.

V is TRBV18 and J is TRBJ1-2; 10 bases fit TRBD1. Germline CDR1 and CDR2: KGHSH and LQKENI. Trimming at V came to 0 bases and at J to 7 bases, leaving 2 bases not matched to a gene. The CDR3 has 14 amino acids. CDR3 bases: TGTGCCAGCTCACCACCGACAGGGGGCCGTGGCTACACCTTC. This codes for CASSPPTGGRGYTF.

The chain couples TRBV6-1 to TRBJ2-1; 13 bases align to TRBD2. Per the germline V gene, CDR1 is MNHNS and CDR2 is SASEGT. J lost 8 bases, V lost 2 bases, and 9 bases had no gene match. The CDR3 length is 17 residues. CDR3 nucleotides: TGTGCCAGCAGTGAAACCTGGGGACTAGCGGGGAAAGATGAGCAGTTCTTC. Amino acid sequence: CASSETWGLAGKDEQFF.

In the case of this clone: The same CDR3 also results from other DNA sequences found in this sample. V gene TRBV18 combines with J gene TRBJ1-4, with D perhaps matching TRBD1 (6 bases). The CDR3 contains 14 residues. V was clipped by 5 bases and J by 2 bases, with 9 bases between them. Germline V CDR1 and CDR2: KGHSH, LQKENI. The CDR3: CASSAGATNEKLFF. The CDR3 nucleotides are TGTGCCAGCTCAGCAGGGGCGACTAATGAAAAACTGTTTTTT.

This sequence joins TRBV10-3 and TRBJ2-5; TRBD1 might be the D (6 bases). This CDR3 has 13 residues. Germline V gene sequence: CDR1 ENHRY, CDR2 SYGVKD. The ends were cut back, 6 bases at V and 1 base at J, with 9 bases in the middle. In DNA, the CDR3 is TGTGCCATCAGCAGCAGGGGCCAAGAGACCCAGTACTTC. As protein: CAISSRGQETQYF.

The rearrangement links TRBV10-1 to TRBJ2-3, with 11 bases lining up with TRBD2. Germline trimming cut 6 bases from V and 0 bases from J; bases unmatched to any gene: 5. This CDR3 spans 16 amino acids. The germline CDR1 and CDR2 sequences are WNHNN and SYGVQD (reference sequence). This chain's CDR3 is CASSSGLAGSTDTQYF. The CDR3 DNA is TGCGCCAGCAGCTCAGGACTAGCGGGCAGCACAGATACGCAGTATTTT.

The gene calls are TRBV5-6 and TRBJ2-1; 8 positions agree with TRBD1. The CDR3 sequence is 16 residues long. V dropped 0 bases and J dropped 1; count of bases not matched to a gene: 3. Per germline, CDR1 SGHDT and CDR2 YYEEEE. DNA for the CDR3: TGTGCCAGCAGCTTGGGGACAGGGTATTCCTACAATGAGCAGTTCTTC. Translating it yields CASSLGTGYSYNEQFF.

This clone was seen just once. The J gene is TRBJ1-2, the V gene TRBV11-2, with D unclear. This CDR3 is built from 11 residues. Trimming took 5 bases from V and 4 from J, leaving 5 bases between them. The germline V gene has CDR1 SGHAT and CDR2 FQNNGV. The CDR3 here is CASSATYGYTF. CDR3 bases: TGTGCCAGCAGCGCAACCTATGGCTACACCTTC. The variable domain in full, with the rest retrieved from reference TRBV11-2 and TRBJ1-2, is EAGVAQSPRYKIIEKRQSVAFWCNPISGHATLYWYQQILGQGPKLLIQFQNNGVVDDSQLPKDRFSAERLKGVDSTLKIQPAKLEDSAVYLCASSATYGYTFGSGTRLTVV.

This clone has only one observation. The V gene is TRBV6-1, the J gene TRBJ1-2; weak D call: TRBD1 (6 bases). V was shortened by 3 bases and J by 8 bases, with 10 bases between the two germline ends. Per germline, CDR1 MNHNS and CDR2 SASEGT. The CDR3 has 12 amino acids. The CDR3, as DNA: TGTGCCAGCAGTGAGACAGGTTGGGGCTACACCTTC. It encodes CASSETGWGYTF.

The V call is TRBV2, the J call TRBJ1-5; a weak D match, TRBD1 (5 bases). V gave up 5 bases and J gave up 7 bases, with 9 bases separating them. Per the germline V gene, CDR1 is SNHLY and CDR2 is FYNNEI. The CDR3 spans 12 residues. The CDR3 sequence is CASSLGVQPQHF. DNA of the CDR3: TGTGCCAGCAGTTTGGGGGTGCAGCCCCAGCATTTT.

J is TRBJ2-7 and V is TRBV4-2; TRBD1 or TRBD2 may be the D gene (6 bases each). V shed 4 bases and J shed 2 bases, with 12 bases lying between them. Germline lookup yields CDR1 LGHNA and CDR2 YNFKEQ. This CDR3 is built from 14 residues. The CDR3 region is CASSRPGDTYEQYF. The CDR3 nucleotides are TGTGCCAGCAGCCGTCCGGGGGACACCTACGAGCAGTACTTC.

The chain links TRBV30 to TRBJ1-2, with a possible D match to TRBD1 (5 bases). This CDR3 comprises 13 residues. Trimming removed 3 bases at V and 6 bases at J, with 14 bases between. Germline V gene data show CDR1 as GTSNPN and CDR2 as SVGIG (reference sequence). The CDR3 reads CAWRLGGNHGYTF. In DNA form, the CDR3 reads TGTGCCTGGAGGCTTGGGGGGAACCATGGCTACACCTTC.

The V gene is TRBV10-1, the J gene TRBJ2-1, with 7 nucleotides matching TRBD2. V dropped 2 bases and J dropped 6; count of bases not matched to a gene: 4. Germline values: CDR1 WNHNN, CDR2 SYGVQD (reference sequence). The CDR3 is 14 amino acids. The CDR3 here is CASSEAGVSNEQFF. Written as DNA, the CDR3 is TGCGCCAGCAGTGAGGCGGGAGTCTCCAATGAGCAGTTCTTC.

The gene calls are TRBV5-4 and TRBJ1-6, with 7 bases identical to TRBD1. The CDR3 spans 14 residues. Germline values: CDR1 SGHNT, CDR2 YYREEE (reference sequence). J gave up 4 bases and V 4 bases, and 2 bases lay outside the gene matches. In nucleotides, the CDR3 is TGTGCCAGCAGCGGGGGACAGTATAATTCACCCCTCCACTTT. Residues: CASSGGQYNSPLHF.

This clone was counted a few times. The same CDR3 can be traced to other DNA sequences in this sample. This sequence joins TRBV29-1 and TRBJ1-2; D is uncertain. The CDR3 extends over 11 amino acids. Trimming pared 4 bases from V and 3 bases from J, leaving 6 bases between. CDR1 and CDR2 (germline): SQVTM, ANQGSEA. The CDR3 DNA is TGCAGCGTTGGCGGGGACTATGGCTACACCTTC. Its translation is CSVGGDYGYTF.

The J gene is TRBJ2-3, the V gene TRBV5-1; D not resolved. CDR1 is SGHRS and CDR2 is YFSETQ in the germline V gene. The CDR3 is 14 residues long. The ends were cut back, 2 bases at V and 4 bases at J, with 11 bases in the middle. CDR3 sequence reads: CASSFPRPADTQYF. The DNA for the CDR3 is TGCGCCAGCAGCTTCCCCCGGCCCGCAGATACGCAGTATTTT.

The table lists this clone with a count of one. J is TRBJ2-3 and V is TRBV5-1; D gene unclear. V was clipped by 6 bases and J by 0 bases, with 8 bases between them. Germline CDR1 and CDR2: SGHRS and YFSETQ. The CDR3 runs 13 residues. The CDR3 loop is CASKTTSTDTQYF. CDR3 in DNA: TGCGCCAGCAAAACGACTAGCACAGATACGCAGTATTTT.

The CDR3 DNA reads TGTGCCAGCAGCAAAAGAGGAAAGACTAGCGGGAGGAAGAATGAGCAGTTCTTC. Translation: CASSKRGKTSGRKNEQFF. This chain joins TRBV21-1 and TRBJ2-1; the DNA was not used to check the table's D call, TRBD2. TRBV21-1 is tagged as a pseudogene. The CDR3 length is 18 residues.